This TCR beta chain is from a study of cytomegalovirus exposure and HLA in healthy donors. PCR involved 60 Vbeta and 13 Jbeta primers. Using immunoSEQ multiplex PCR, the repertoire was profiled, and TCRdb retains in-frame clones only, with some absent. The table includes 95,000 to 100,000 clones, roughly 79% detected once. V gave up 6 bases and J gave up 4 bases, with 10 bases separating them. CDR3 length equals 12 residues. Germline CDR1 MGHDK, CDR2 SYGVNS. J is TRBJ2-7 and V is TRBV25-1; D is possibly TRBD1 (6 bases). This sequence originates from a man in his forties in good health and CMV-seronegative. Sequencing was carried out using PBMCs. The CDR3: CASSLTGYEQYF. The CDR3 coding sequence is TGTGCCAGCAGCCTCACAGGGTACGAGCAGTACTTC.